This paragraph covers one T cell receptor (beta chain) sequence. There is no known antigen for this receptor. A much bigger clone sits one base away, suggesting this may be a read error. This entry is derived from a study of blood T cells in healthy people across ages (dated by TCRdb to the mid-2010s). With regard to the full study: In model experiments, template switching captured about one uniquely barcoded TCR beta cDNA molecule for every two T cells. The study measured age-related changes in TCR beta repertoire diversity using deep sequencing normalized with unique cDNA molecular identifiers. The donors were divided into four age groups: young (average around 16 years), middle-aged (about 40), aged (about 60) and long-lived (about 84). To avoid experimental bias, donors of different ages were randomly spread across the sequencing lanes. Using the same blood draw, the study looked at two additional independent replicas of 1 million unique cDNA reads for two donors, one aged 18 to 29 and the other aged 80 or older.

Libraries were prepared through 5' RACE. Sequencing took place on an Illumina HiSeq 2500. A second PCR of about 6 to 11 cycles was run with a J-beta primer mix and a sample-barcoded 5' primer. A template-switch 5' adaptor carrying 12 random nucleotides introduced a unique molecular identifier onto each TCR beta cDNA molecule. At least 3 million CDR3-containing paired-end reads were obtained from each sample. First-strand cDNA synthesis was performed from all RNA using the Mint cDNA synthesis kit, with priming by a TRBC-specific oligonucleotide. After uracil-DNA glycosylase treatment, a first 18-cycle PCR used universal primers M1SS and BC2_uni_R on all cDNA. Per the original workflow: Each sample was normalized by randomly selecting 1 million high-quality reads, each carrying a distinct molecular identifier. Reads sharing molecular identifiers were discarded rather than binned into consensus sequences. MiTCR, set to a Q25 quality threshold and the strictest error-elimination algorithm, was used for CDR3 identification, clonotype clustering and error correction. Lower-bound total TCR beta diversity was estimated with a nonparametric unseen species model using Euler transformation. The public reads were reprocessed in TCRdb via fastp at Q25 and MiXCR, keeping in-frame beta chains. Identical CDR3 protein sequences are pooled into one entry, listed with their most common genes and DNA. The V and J calls were determined by TCRdb, not by the authors. This sample gives over 950,000 distinct CDR3 sequences in total; about 53% of them show up just once. The top ten constitute 20% to 25% of the sample.

Paper-wide results and their limitations: Observed TCR beta diversity per million T cells fell roughly linearly with age, and a significant reduction was already apparent by age around 44. Because the CMV infection status of the donors was unknown, age-related changes in expanded clonotypes may potentially have been confounded. Compared with the aged group, the long-lived group had more naive CD4+ T cells, fewer expanded clones and increased TCR diversity, suggesting age selection. Total diversity estimates from one million sequenced T cells were considered lower bounds and underestimates. Conclusive comparison of naive and antigen-experienced compartments was prevented by the profiling of bulk unsorted PBMCs. A strong correlation was found between observed TCR beta diversity and the percentage of naive T cells measured by flow cytometry.

The donors were roughly 40 Caucasian individuals from Russia, aged roughly 6 to 90 years, who were systemically healthy. Each donor gave 9.5 to 10 milliliters of peripheral blood, drawn into EDTA-treated Vacutainer tubes. Ficoll-Paque density-gradient centrifugation was used to isolate PBMCs, with at least 6 million per sample. Total RNA, at least 6 micrograms per sample, was extracted from PBMCs with Trizol reagent. Naive CD45RAhigh/CD27high T cell percentages were measured by flow cytometry on a PBMC aliquot from every donor. The CDR3, cysteine through phenylalanine, is 13 amino acids long. CDR3 DNA only is kept here, 39 bases in frame from base 1. The germline V gene provides CDR1 SGHTA and CDR2 FQGNSA.

Sequencing was carried out using blood. The clonotype was recovered from a woman aged 55-69 years in good health. The chain employs TRBV7-2 and TRBJ1-1; no D gene is confidently identified. This receptor carries the CDR3 CASSPLRRTETFF. The base sequence is TGTGCCAGCAGTCCCCTTAGAAGGACTGAAACTTTCTTT.